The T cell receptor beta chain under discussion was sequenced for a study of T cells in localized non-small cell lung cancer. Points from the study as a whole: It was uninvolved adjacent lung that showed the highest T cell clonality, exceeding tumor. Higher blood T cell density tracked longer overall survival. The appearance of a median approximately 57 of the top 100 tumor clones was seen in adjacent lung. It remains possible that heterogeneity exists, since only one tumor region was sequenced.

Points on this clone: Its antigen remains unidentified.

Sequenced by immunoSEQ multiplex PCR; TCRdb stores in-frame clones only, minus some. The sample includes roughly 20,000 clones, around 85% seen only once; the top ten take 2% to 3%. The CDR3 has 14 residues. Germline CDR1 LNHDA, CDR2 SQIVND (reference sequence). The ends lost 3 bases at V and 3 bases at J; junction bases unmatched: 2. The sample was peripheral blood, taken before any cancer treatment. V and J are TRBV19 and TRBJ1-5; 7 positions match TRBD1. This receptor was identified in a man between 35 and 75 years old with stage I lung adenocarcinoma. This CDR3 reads CASSIGTVNQPQHF. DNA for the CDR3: TGTGCCAGTAGTATTGGGACAGTCAATCAGCCCCAGCATTTT. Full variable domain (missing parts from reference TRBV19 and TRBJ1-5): DGGITQSPKYLFRKEGQNVTLSCEQNLNHDAMYWYRQDPGQGLRLIYYSQIVNDFQKGDIAEGYSVSREKKESFPLTVTSAQKNPTAFYLCASSIGTVNQPQHFGDGTRLSIL.